Following are 4 T cell receptor beta chains from one sample sequenced in a study of identical twins. TCRdb fed the 5' RACE reads into MiXCR, producing one record per CDR3 protein. The table lists 690,000 or so distinct CDR3 sequences, under 9% of them singletons. A further study also used this sample, focusing on yellow fever vaccine responses in identical twins.

Material for sequencing was PBMCs. The receptor set was obtained from a woman aged 18 to 35 in good health.

Only a few counts were recorded for this clonotype. The chain employs TRBV29-1 and TRBJ2-3; TRBD1 agrees at 7 bases. This CDR3 has 13 amino acids. The V segment lost 3 bases and the J segment 5 bases; nucleotides outside the gene matches: 5. CDR1 is SQVTM, CDR2 ANQGSEA, per germline. This CDR3 reads CSVDRDRGDTQYF. DNA of the CDR3: TGCAGCGTTGACCGGGACAGAGGAGATACGCAGTATTTT.

The chain combines TRBV6-2 or TRBV6-3 with TRBJ2-5; TRBD1 aligns across 7 bases. With V trimmed by 4 bases and J by 2 bases, 10 bases remained unmatched. The germline CDR1 and CDR2 sequences are MNHEY and SVGEGT. The CDR3 consists of 16 residues. CDR3 sequence (DNA): TGTGCCAGCAGTTCTCCAATGACAGGGAGACAAGAGACCCAGTACTTC. This translates into CASSSPMTGRQETQYF.

The J gene is TRBJ2-7, the V gene TRBV28; 9 bases align to TRBD2. This CDR3 spans 15 amino acids. The junction had 7 bases not matched to a gene; V was cut back by 7 bases and J by 0 bases. CDR1 MDHEN and CDR2 SYDVKM come from the germline V gene. For the CDR3, the DNA is TGTGCCAGCACCTATAGCGGGGGTAACTCCTACGAGCAGTACTTC. Translated, it gives CASTYSGGNSYEQYF.

The chain joins TRBV4-3 to TRBJ2-2, with 11 positions matching TRBD1. Per the germline V gene, CDR1 is LGHNA and CDR2 is YSLEER. The length of the CDR3 is 17 residues. V trimming: 0 bases; J trimming: 6 bases; junction bases outside the gene matches: 6. CDR3 nucleotides: TGCGCCAGCAGCCAAGACTTCGGGACAGGGGGTTCCGGGGAGCTGTTTTTT. It translates to CASSQDFGTGGSGELFF.